Below, 8 T cell receptor beta chains from the same sample are listed, as sequenced in a study of shared clonotypes between healthy human individuals. Produced via immunoSEQ multiplex PCR; TCRdb's table is partial and in-frame only. The sample includes about 2.4 million clones, approximately 94% seen only once; the top ten take around 0.4%. The sample comprised naive CD4+ T cells from PBMCs. Subset of the sample: CD45RA+ positively selected. These receptors were taken from a man younger than 30 in good health. Some clones in this sample may be carry-over from other donors' samples.

V usage is TRBV7-2 and J usage is TRBJ2-5; D unclear. From germline, CDR1 is SGHTA and CDR2 FQGNSA. CDR3 size: 14 residues. Trimming stripped 4 bases from V and 1 base from J, with 10 bases between. The CDR3 bases are TGTGCCAGCAGCTCTTCTAGGGTCCAAGAGACCCAGTACTTC. Its translation is CASSSSRVQETQYF.

The chain joins TRBV18 to TRBJ2-5; 10 bases agree with TRBD2. Trimming removed 1 base from V and 5 bases from J; junction bases left unmatched: 4. From germline, CDR1 is KGHSH and CDR2 LQKENI. CDR3 length: 15 amino acids. CDR3 residues: CASSPQREGPETQYF. CDR3 DNA: TGTGCCAGCTCACCACAGCGGGAGGGCCCGGAGACCCAGTACTTC. The variable domain in full, completed from reference TRBV18 and TRBJ2-5, reads NAGVMQNPRHLVRRRGQEARLRCSPMKGHSHVYWYRQLPEEGLKFMVYLQKENIIDESGMPKERFSAEFPKEGPSILRIQQVVRGDSAAYFCASSPQREGPETQYFGPGTRLLVL.

In the case of this clone: In the same sample, other DNA sequences code for this CDR3. This rearrangement joins TRBV28 to TRBJ2-7; D might be TRBD1 (5 bases). V was clipped by 4 bases and J by 2 bases, with 9 bases between them. Germline lookup yields CDR1 MDHEN and CDR2 SYDVKM. The CDR3 is made up of 13 amino acids. The CDR3: CASSWGGTYEQYF. The CDR3 nucleotides are TGTGCCAGCAGTTGGGGCGGTACCTACGAGCAGTACTTC.

This clone was seen once. V usage is TRBV18 and J usage is TRBJ2-1, with no clear D. The CDR3 contains 13 residues. The germline CDR1 and CDR2 sequences are KGHSH and LQKENI. V was trimmed by 3 bases and J by 7 bases, leaving 10 bases between them. CDR3 DNA sequence: TGTGCCAGCTCACCTCCCTACATTAATGAGCAGTTCTTC. Its protein is CASSPPYINEQFF.

The rearrangement uses TRBV19 and TRBJ2-3; 11 nucleotides match TRBD2. Per the germline V gene, CDR1 is LNHDA and CDR2 is SQIVND (reference sequence). This CDR3 has 17 residues. The V and J ends lost 4 bases and 4 bases, in that order; junction bases with no gene match: 10. CDR3 DNA: TGTGCCAGTAGTAAACTAGCGGGAGCCCTGGGCCCAGATACGCAGTATTTT. Translation: CASSKLAGALGPDTQYF.

The V call is TRBV6-6, the J call TRBJ2-1; 9 bases fit TRBD1. Germline CDR1 reads MNHNY; CDR2 reads SVGAGI (reference sequence). V lost 7 bases and J lost 8; bases outside the gene matches: 12. CDR3 length: 15 residues. The CDR3 coding sequence is TGTGCCAGCAATCCGGGACAGGGATTTTTGGATGAGCAGTTCTTC. Translation: CASNPGQGFLDEQFF.

V is TRBV6-1 and J is TRBJ2-1; D not certain. The CDR3 runs 13 residues. The V end lost 3 bases, the J end lost 6 bases, and 9 bases lay between the germline ends. Germline V CDR1 and CDR2: MNHNS, SASEGT. The CDR3 sequence is CASSEVRVNEQFF. The CDR3 DNA reads as TGTGCCAGCAGTGAGGTTCGGGTCAATGAGCAGTTCTTC.

The chain links TRBV20-1 to TRBJ1-1; no clear D gene. Trimming removed 7 bases at V and 7 bases at J, with 10 bases between. The CDR3 sequence is 10 residues long. Germline CDR1 is DFQATT and CDR2 is SNEGSKA (reference sequence). The CDR3 DNA is TGCAGTGTGGCTAAGGGTGAAGCTTTCTTT. Amino acids: CSVAKGEAFF.